This T cell receptor (beta chain) was sequenced during a study of T-cell memory formation after mild COVID-19. Study-wide points: CM and EM subsets held most contracting CD4+ clones; EMRA held CD8+ ones.

Via MiXCR, TCRdb re-called the 5' RACE reads, giving one row per CDR3 protein. The table lists hundreds of thousands of distinct CDR3 sequences, around 20% of them singletons, with about 12% in the top ten. This CDR3 is 17 amino acids long. Trimming left V 5 bases short and J 2 bases short, with 19 bases between. The germline V gene has CDR1 SEHNR and CDR2 FQNEAQ (reference sequence). Note on this clonotype: What it recognizes is unknown.

The rearrangement links TRBV7-9 to TRBJ1-5, with unresolved D. Material: PBMCs or a T cell subset sorted from them (not recorded which). The receptor comes from an adult woman who had mild COVID-19 (a few samples of this study predate the infection). Cell type and time point are not known. CDR3 nucleotides: TGTGCCAGCAGCCCTTGGACCGTCGATAGGGGCAATCAGCCCCAGCATTTT. Protein sequence: CASSPWTVDRGNQPQHF. Complete variable domain (other parts from reference TRBV7-9 and TRBJ1-5): DTGVSQNPRHKITKRGQNVTFRCDPISEHNRLYWYRQTLGQGPEFLTYFQNEAQLEKSRLLSDRFSAERPKGSFSTLEIQRTEQGDSAMYLCASSPWTVDRGNQPQHFGDGTRLSIL.